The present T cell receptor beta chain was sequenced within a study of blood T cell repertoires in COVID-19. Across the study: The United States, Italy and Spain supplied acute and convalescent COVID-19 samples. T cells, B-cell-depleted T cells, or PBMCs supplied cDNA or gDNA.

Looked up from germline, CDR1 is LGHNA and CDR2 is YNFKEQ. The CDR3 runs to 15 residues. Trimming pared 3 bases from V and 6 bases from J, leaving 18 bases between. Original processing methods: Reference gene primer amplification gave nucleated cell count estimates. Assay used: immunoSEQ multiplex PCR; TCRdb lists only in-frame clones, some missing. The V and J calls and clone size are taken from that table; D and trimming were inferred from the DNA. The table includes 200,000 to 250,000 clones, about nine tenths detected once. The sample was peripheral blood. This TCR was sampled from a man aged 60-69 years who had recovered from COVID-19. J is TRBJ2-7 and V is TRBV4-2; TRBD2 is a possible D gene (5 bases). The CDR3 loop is CASSQTDQRPGEQYF. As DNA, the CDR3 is TGTGCCAGCAGCCAGACGGACCAGCGGCCTGGCGAGCAGTACTTC.